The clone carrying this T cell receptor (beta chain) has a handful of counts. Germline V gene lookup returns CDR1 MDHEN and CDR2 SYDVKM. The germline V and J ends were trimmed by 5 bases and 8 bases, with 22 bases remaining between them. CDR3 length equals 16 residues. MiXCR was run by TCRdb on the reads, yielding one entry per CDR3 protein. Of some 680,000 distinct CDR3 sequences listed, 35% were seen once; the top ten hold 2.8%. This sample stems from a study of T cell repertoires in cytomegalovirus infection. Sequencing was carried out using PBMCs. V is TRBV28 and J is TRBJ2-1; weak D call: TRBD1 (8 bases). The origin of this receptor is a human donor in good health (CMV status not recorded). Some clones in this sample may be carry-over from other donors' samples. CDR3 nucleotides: TGTGCCAGCAGTGGGGGAGGGACAGGTCCGAGGGATGAGCAGTTCTTC. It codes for CASSGGGTGPRDEQFF.